A selection of T cell receptor beta chains follows, all from one sample in a study of blood T cell repertoires in COVID-19. The table came from immunoSEQ multiplex PCR; TCRdb's copy has only in-frame clones and leaves some out. The table lists 200,000 to 250,000 clones, approximately 80% of them singletons, with roughly 7.6% in the top ten. The sequencing input was peripheral blood. The receptors derive from a woman older than 75 with COVID-19, enrolled during active disease. CDR3s include the opening cysteine and the closing phenylalanine or tryptophan. Clone size is not always given. Where it is, it says once, few, many or a class for expanded clones.

TRBJ2-1 | - | TRBV29-1 | 15 | CSVDSTSASYNEQFF
TRBJ1-5 | - | TRBV19 | 14 | CASSTTGFNQPQHF
TRBJ2-7 | - | TRBV6-6 | 16 | CASSYGRSTGGYEQYF
TRBJ1-3 | once | TRBV3-1/TRBV3-2 | 14 | CASSPGTGRDTIYF
TRBJ1-1 | - | TRBV5-6 | 14 | CASTPGVTGTEAFF
TRBJ1-4 | - | TRBV12-3/TRBV12-4 | 11 | CASSLYEKLFF
TRBJ1-6 | - | TRBV2 | 15 | CASREPSSYNSPLHF
TRBJ1-5 | - | TRBV3-1/TRBV3-2 | 14 | CASSFRQGNQPQHF
TRBJ1-3 | - | TRBV3-1/TRBV3-2 | 15 | CASRPRGTGLNTIYF
TRBJ1-2 | few | TRBV28 | 14 | CASSGSDLNYGYTF
TRBJ2-7 | - | TRBV18 | 15 | CASSTGAGTAYEQYF
TRBJ2-5 | - | TRBV6-1 | 14 | CASSEIQGVETQYF
TRBJ1-2 | - | TRBV14 | 14 | CASSRKTGNYGYTF
TRBJ1-6 | - | TRBV19 | 14 | CASSIRDSNSPLHF
TRBJ1-3 | - | TRBV2 | 14 | CASREDLSGNTIYF
TRBJ1-5 | - | TRBV6-2/TRBV6-3 | 14 | CASSQRTGNQPQHF
TRBJ2-1 | - | TRBV7-3 | 15 | CASSQRLAGGNEQFF
TRBJ1-2 | - | TRBV5-6 | 12 | CATLRVGYGYTF
TRBJ2-7 | - | TRBV6-1 | 16 | CASSEVAGTSSYEQYF
TRBJ2-7 | - | TRBV19 | 14 | CASSAQGTAREQYF
TRBJ1-5 | - | TRBV2 | 13 | CASKIGESQPQHF
TRBJ2-3 | - | TRBV7-9 | 15 | CASSRGTGSRGTQYF
TRBJ2-1 | - | TRBV25-1 | 13 | CASSELIVQGEFF